This T cell receptor (beta chain) was captured by sequencing in a study of tumor-infiltrating lymphocytes in oesophageal squamous cell carcinoma. The CDR3 spans 18 residues. The germline gives CDR1 SGHTA, CDR2 FQGTGA. Germline trimming cut 3 bases from V and 2 bases from J; bases unmatched to any gene: 9. TCRdb re-called the PCR reads with MiXCR, one entry per CDR3 protein. The table has more than 10,000 distinct CDR3 sequences, about 55% seen once; the top ten hold about 28%. The chain employs TRBV7-3 and TRBJ2-3, with TRBD2 matching over 12 bases. Sequencing used esophageal tumor tissue. The clonotype comes from a female donor with esophageal squamous cell carcinoma. CDR3 in amino acids: CASSLLAGGPDLTDTQYF. The CDR3 DNA is TGTGCCAGCAGCTTGCTAGCGGGAGGGCCAGACCTCACAGATACGCAGTATTTT.